Shown below are 28 T cell receptor beta chains from a single sample sequenced in a study of T cell repertoires in cytomegalovirus infection. TCRdb re-called the reads with MiXCR, one entry per CDR3 protein. Here the sample spans approximately 200,000 distinct CDR3 sequences, over 20% being singletons. The sequenced sample consisted of CD8+ T cells from PBMCs. These receptors came from a human donor in good health (CMV status not recorded). Some clones in this sample may be carry-over from other donors' samples.

The V call is TRBV29-1, the J call TRBJ2-3; 9 bases are a match to TRBD1. The germline V gene has CDR1 SQVTM and CDR2 ANQGSEA. With V trimmed by 6 bases and J by 6 bases, 10 bases remained unmatched. This CDR3 has 14 amino acids. The CDR3 loop reads CSVGTGGSKDTQYF. The CDR3 bases are TGCAGCGTCGGAACAGGGGGCTCGAAGGATACGCAGTATTTT.

The chain combines TRBV6-1 with TRBJ2-7; D might be TRBD1 or TRBD2, each matching 6 bases. V lost 7 bases and J 2 bases, leaving 15 bases between the germline ends. The length of the CDR3 is 14 residues. CDR1 and CDR2 from the germline V gene are MNHNS and SASEGT. CDR3 nucleotides: TGTGCCAGCACCACAGGGACTGCCACCTACGAGCAGTACTTC. It codes for CASTTGTATYEQYF.

The rearrangement links TRBV28 to TRBJ2-3; 7 positions match TRBD2. CDR3 length: 14 amino acids. The germline V gene encodes CDR1 MDHEN and CDR2 SYDVKM. The V gene end was trimmed by 2 bases and the J gene end by 4 bases; junction bases not matched to a gene: 3. DNA for the CDR3: TGTGCCAGCAGTTTAGCGGGGGACGCAGATACGCAGTATTTT. Translating gives CASSLAGDADTQYF.

The V gene is TRBV5-4, the J gene TRBJ2-2, with 11 bases fitting TRBD2. V lost 4 bases to trimming and J lost 6 bases; unmatched junction nucleotides: 8. The CDR3 contains 16 residues. Germline CDR1 reads SGHNT; CDR2 reads YYREEE (reference sequence). CDR3 protein: CASSPHSGGAAGELFF. The CDR3 DNA reads as TGTGCCAGCAGCCCCCATAGCGGGGGGGCAGCCGGGGAGCTGTTTTTT.

At least ten counts were recorded for this clonotype. The rearrangement links TRBV7-8 to TRBJ2-7, with a possible D match to TRBD1 (6 bases). Per the germline V gene, CDR1 is SGHVS and CDR2 is FQNEAQ. Trimming took off 0 bases at V and 3 bases at J, with 9 bases between the two ends. This CDR3 has 14 amino acids. CDR3 residues: CASSLAGALYEQYF. Here the CDR3 DNA reads TGTGCCAGCAGCTTAGCGGGGGCACTCTACGAGCAGTACTTC.

This chain links TRBV12-3 or TRBV12-4 with TRBJ2-3; possible D gene TRBD2, 7 bases. Trimming shortened V by 5 bases and J by 4 bases, and 19 bases separated the two germline ends. The CDR3 is 16 amino acids. CDR3 nucleotides: TGTGCCAGCAGTCAATTCGGGGGGCGAGGAGCAGATACGCAGTATTTT. The encoded protein is CASSQFGGRGADTQYF.

V and J are TRBV13 and TRBJ1-2; TRBD1 aligns across 10 bases. The CDR3 spans 15 residues. CDR1 and CDR2 from the germline V gene are PRHDT and FYEKMQ (reference sequence). V dropped 6 bases and J dropped 5; count of bases not matched to a gene: 9. CDR3: CASSFDRGREYGYTF. The CDR3 DNA is TGTGCCAGCAGTTTTGACAGGGGGCGCGAATATGGCTACACCTTC.

In its sample, this clonotype was seen many times. The genes are TRBV7-2 and TRBJ2-7, with 8 positions matching TRBD1. Germline CDR1 is SGHTA and CDR2 is FQGNSA. There are 15 residues in the CDR3. The V gene end was trimmed by 1 base and the J gene end by 3 bases; junction bases not matched to a gene: 5. Here the CDR3 reads CASSLGSGGGYEQYF. In DNA form, the CDR3 reads TGTGCCAGCAGCTTAGGTTCAGGGGGCGGCTACGAGCAGTACTTC.

The V call is TRBV14, the J call TRBJ2-5; TRBD2 might be the D (6 bases). The germline V gene has CDR1 SGHDN and CDR2 FVKESK. The CDR3 has 14 amino acids. Trimming removed 2 bases at V and 5 bases at J, with 12 bases between. The CDR3: CASSQLPGRETQYF. As DNA, the CDR3 is TGTGCCAGCAGCCAACTCCCGGGGAGGGAGACCCAGTACTTC.

This clonotype occurred a few times. The rearrangement links TRBV7-9 to TRBJ1-1; maybe TRBD1 (5 bases). Looked up from germline, CDR1 is SEHNR and CDR2 is FQNEAQ (reference sequence). The V end lost 1 base, the J end lost 1 base, and 19 bases lay between the germline ends. There are 18 residues in the CDR3. Here the CDR3 reads CASSLEGGGGRRNTEAFF. In nucleotides, the CDR3 is TGTGCCAGCAGCTTAGAGGGAGGTGGGGGAAGGAGGAACACTGAAGCTTTCTTT.

In regard to this clonotype: Given a much more abundant clone one base away, this may be a read error. The chain uses TRBV7-9 and TRBJ1-4; TRBD1 is a possible D gene (5 bases). Germline CDR1 and CDR2: SEHNR and FQNEAQ (reference sequence). This CDR3 contains 16 residues. The CDR3 is CASSADSLATNAKLFF. The CDR3 region has the DNA TGTGCCAGCAGCGCCGACAGTCTTGCAACTAATGCAAAACTGTTTTTT. Looking up the rest from reference TRBV7-9 and TRBJ1-4 gives the full variable domain: DTGVSQNPRHKITKRGQNVTFRCDPISEHNRLYWYRQTLGQGPEFLTYFQNEAQLEKSRLLSDRFSAERPKGSFSTLEIQRTEQGDSAMYLCASSADSLATNAKLFFGSGTQLSVL.

The chain is built from TRBV7-6 and TRBJ1-2, with 9 positions matching TRBD1. The CDR3 is 16 amino acids. Per the germline V gene, CDR1 is SGHVS and CDR2 is FNYEAQ. With V trimmed by 5 bases and J by 3 bases, 10 bases remained unmatched. CDR3 sequence (DNA): TGTGCCAGCAGCCTCATAGGACAGGGGTGGGACTATGGCTACACCTTC. Amino acids: CASSLIGQGWDYGYTF. The full variable domain, rest sourced from reference TRBV7-6 and TRBJ1-2, is GAGVSQSPRYKVTKRGQDVALRCDPISGHVSLYWYRQALGQGPEFLTYFNYEAQQDKSGLPNDRFSAERPEGSISTLTIQRTEQRDSAMYRCASSLIGQGWDYGYTFGSGTRLTVV.

This clonotype was seen more than once but under ten times. This chain connects TRBV4-1 to TRBJ2-1; tentatively, D is TRBD2 (5 bases). Germline lookup yields CDR1 MGHRA and CDR2 YSYEKL. There are 14 residues in the CDR3. Trimming shortened V by 1 base and J by 8 bases, and 12 bases separated the two germline ends. The DNA of the CDR3 is TGCGCCAGCAGCCAAGCGTCTAGCCCCCATGAGCAGTTCTTC. Protein sequence: CASSQASSPHEQFF.

The chain employs TRBV7-9 and TRBJ1-2; D is possibly TRBD1 (6 bases). This CDR3 spans 16 amino acids. Germline V gene data show CDR1 as SEHNR and CDR2 as FQNEAQ (reference sequence). V dropped 0 bases and J dropped 4 bases, with 15 bases sitting between them. As DNA, the CDR3 is TGTGCCAGCAGCTTAGCTCAGGGGCCGCCCCTCTATGGCTACACCTTC. The encoded protein is CASSLAQGPPLYGYTF.

This clonotype showed up just a few times. The chain has TRBV28 and TRBJ1-2; 8 positions match TRBD1. The V gene end was trimmed by 5 bases and the J gene end by 4 bases; junction bases not matched to a gene: 6. Germline CDR1 MDHEN, CDR2 SYDVKM. CDR3 length equals 14 residues. The CDR3 DNA is TGTGCCAGCAGTCCTCGGACAGGGAGCTATGGCTACACCTTC. Residues: CASSPRTGSYGYTF.

Concerning this clonotype itself: A much larger clone is a single base away; this may be a read error. The J gene is TRBJ2-3, the V gene TRBV7-6; D not resolved. CDR1 and CDR2 (germline): SGHVS, FNYEAQ. CDR3 size: 16 residues. Trimming stripped 5 bases from V and 0 bases from J, with 15 bases between. The CDR3 DNA follows: TGTGCCAGCAGCCTCCAGGTATACTCTAGCACAGATACGCAGTATTTT. Amino acids: CASSLQVYSSTDTQYF.

The chain combines TRBV6-2 or TRBV6-3 with TRBJ1-1, with D possibly being TRBD1 (5 bases). Trimming shortened V by 2 bases and J by 3 bases, and 13 bases separated the two germline ends. CDR1 is MNHEY and CDR2 is SVGEGT in the germline V gene. There are 15 residues in the CDR3. The chain's CDR3 is CASSYPRGGDTEAFF. The CDR3 nucleotides read TGTGCCAGCAGTTACCCCCGGGGGGGGGACACTGAAGCTTTCTTT.

The J gene is TRBJ1-2, the V gene TRBV27; D possibly corresponds to TRBD1 (5 bases). V was cut by 5 bases and J by 4 bases, with 17 bases left in between. CDR1 is MNHEY, CDR2 SMNVEV, per germline (reference sequence). The CDR3 is 15 amino acids. The CDR3 nucleotides are TGTGCCAGCAGTCCTCAGGGCAGCCCTCTCTATGGCTACACCTTC. As protein: CASSPQGSPLYGYTF.

The V and J genes are TRBV2 and TRBJ2-3, with D possibly called TRBD1 or TRBD2 (5 bases each). CDR1 SNHLY and CDR2 FYNNEI come from the germline V gene. This CDR3 is built from 17 residues. Trimming pared 11 bases from V and 0 bases from J, leaving 24 bases between. This chain's CDR3 is CAGSERDVMSSTDTQYF. Written as DNA, the CDR3 is TGTGCCGGCTCGGAACGGGACGTTATGTCTAGCACAGATACGCAGTATTTT.

This clonotype was counted many times. The CDR3 DNA reads as TGTGCCAGCAGTAGCAACGGGGGGGCCGGAGATACGCAGTATTTT. It codes for CASSSNGGAGDTQYF. This chain uses TRBV12-3 or TRBV12-4 with TRBJ2-3, with 8 bases that match TRBD2. V lost 5 bases, J lost 5 bases, and 9 bases stayed unmatched. The CDR3 has 15 amino acids.

Turning to this clonotype: A much larger clone differs by one base, so this may be a read error. V and J are TRBV7-8 and TRBJ2-7; D is unresolved. The germline CDR1 and CDR2 sequences are SGHVS and FQNEAQ. The CDR3 sequence is 12 residues long. Here the CDR3 reads CAVKSSSYEQYF. CDR3 coding DNA: TGTGCTGTGAAAAGCAGCTCCTACGAGCAGTACTTC.

A few counts support this clonotype. The J gene is TRBJ2-1, the V gene TRBV7-9; 9 bases line up with TRBD2. CDR3 length: 14 amino acids. With 10 bases clipped from V and 1 base from J, the junction kept 5 bases outside the gene matches. In germline, CDR1 is SEHNR, CDR2 FQNEAQ (reference sequence). The CDR3 loop reads CATVGLASYNEQFF. DNA of the CDR3: TGTGCCACGGTCGGACTAGCGTCCTACAATGAGCAGTTCTTC.

This clonotype has a handful of counts. The V call is TRBV4-2, the J call TRBJ2-3, with no clear D. The germline CDR1 and CDR2 sequences are LGHNA and YNFKEQ. The CDR3 covers 12 residues. V gave up 0 bases and J gave up 5 bases, with 3 bases separating them. The CDR3 protein is CASSQERDTQYF. The CDR3 nucleotides read TGTGCCAGCAGCCAAGAGCGAGATACGCAGTATTTT.

This clonotype was counted at least ten times. This chain connects TRBV29-1 to TRBJ2-1; 8 nucleotides agree with TRBD2. Per the germline V gene, CDR1 is SQVTM and CDR2 is ANQGSEA. J gave up 4 bases and V 6 bases, and 8 bases lay outside the gene matches. CDR3 length: 14 amino acids. The CDR3 spells CSVNLAGSYNEQFF. DNA of the CDR3: TGCAGCGTCAATTTAGCGGGGAGTTACAATGAGCAGTTCTTC.

This clonotype was recorded a few times. The chain links TRBV20-1 to TRBJ2-4; possible D gene TRBD1, 6 bases. CDR1 is DFQATT, CDR2 SNEGSKA, per germline (reference sequence). There are 15 residues in the CDR3. Deletions cut 6 bases from V and 0 bases from J, with 15 bases between. CDR3 sequence (DNA): TGCAGTGCGACCGATGGGGGCCAAGCCAAAAACATTCAGTACTTC. Amino acid sequence: CSATDGGQAKNIQYF.

This clonotype was counted once. V gene TRBV12-3 or TRBV12-4 combines with J gene TRBJ2-7; D is unclear. Trimming cost V 3 bases and J 5 bases, with 14 bases left between them. The CDR3 contains 14 residues. The CDR3 region is CASSFRDGVDEQYF. CDR3 coding DNA: TGTGCCAGCAGTTTCCGAGACGGAGTTGACGAGCAGTACTTC.

This clonotype was observed a handful of times. The rearrangement joins TRBV19 to TRBJ1-5, with TRBD1 as a possible D gene (5 bases). CDR1 and CDR2 from the germline V gene are LNHDA and SQIVND (reference sequence). The CDR3 sequence is 14 residues long. V lost 1 base to trimming and J lost 3 bases, with 7 bases between them. CDR3 amino acids: CASSIAQDNQPQHF. The CDR3 DNA is TGTGCCAGTAGTATAGCACAGGACAATCAGCCCCAGCATTTT.

With respect to this clonotype: Germline is not matched at one junction end, which may reflect a read error. The chain carries TRBV12-3 or TRBV12-4 and TRBJ1-1, with D tentatively TRBD1 (5 bases). The CDR3 extends over 12 amino acids. The CDR3 spells CASSSLRIWGVF. DNA of the CDR3: TGTGCCAGCAGTTCTCTGAGAATATGGGGGGTCTTT.